This T cell receptor beta chain originates from a study of blood T cell repertoires in COVID-19 (dated by TCRdb to 2020 to 2021). For the study in its entirety: Samples from collaborators originated in the United States, Italy and Spain and spanned both the acute and convalescent phases of COVID-19. The samples were drawn from the first 160 participants of the ongoing ImmuneRACE study and from more than 1,000 subjects provided by 6 global collaborators. Where available, HLA class I and class II types were taken from metadata supplied by the sample provider and were not determined by assay-based typing. A de-identified subject ID, COVID-19 status, age in years and sex were almost always included in the sample metadata. Deeply sampled blood TCRbeta repertoires from subjects exposed to, actively infected with, or recovered from COVID-19 were included in the dataset. The repertoires were released in a freely available public database intended as a resource for research on the immune response to SARS-CoV-2. The prospective study material was composed of cDNA or gDNA derived from T cells, B-cell-depleted T cells, or PBMCs. On the study overall, not on this receptor specifically: How much clinical and demographic metadata was included differed by source and by participant, and the metadata was provided uncurated.

The CDR3 measures 13 amino acids from cysteine to phenylalanine. Just the 39-base CDR3 DNA is kept, in frame starting at base 1. V and J lose 7 bases and 5 bases, and a span of 14 bases separates them. CDR1 and CDR2, per the germline V gene (reference sequence), are LNHDA and SQIVND. Note on this clone: The antigen it binds to is not known. The input lacks base qualities; no much larger clone sits a single base away.

The immunoSEQ Assay, a bias-controlled multiplex PCR, was used to amplify TCRbeta CDR3 regions from genomic DNA. On the study's bioinformatics: Nucleated cell counts per sample were estimated from amplification of reference gene primers within the assay. To quantify the absolute abundance of each unique TCRbeta CDR3 rearrangement, sequence reads were collapsed and filtered. For each sample, productive Simpson clonality was calculated as the square root of Simpson's diversity index over productive rearrangements. The table comes from immuneACCESS by way of TCRdb, which keeps in-frame sequences with V and J called. Part of the clones is missing from these tables; in studies checked, under half for an unresolved V gene and the rest for unknown reasons. Clone size and the V and J calls come from that table; the DNA yielded D and trimming. This sample has roughly 150,000 clones in its table, and 75% to 85% of those were observed once. The ten most abundant clones make up approximately 5% of the sample.

Collaborating institutions collected whole blood in K2EDTA tubes following their own protocols. For TCRbeta analysis, collaborator samples were shipped as frozen whole blood, as isolated PBMCs, or as DNA extracted from either sample type. This receptor was obtained from a woman aged 45-65 years with acute or convalescent COVID-19. The chain was built from TRBV19 and TRBJ2-5; a tentative D call is TRBD1 (7 bases match). Material for sequencing was peripheral blood. The CDR3 reads as follows: CASTPTGRETQYF. The bases are TGTGCCAGTACCCCGACAGGGAGGGAGACCCAGTACTTC.